This T cell receptor (beta chain) was recorded in a study of blood T cell repertoires in COVID-19. Using immunoSEQ multiplex PCR, the repertoire was profiled, and TCRdb retains in-frame clones only, with some absent. Seen here are some 120,000 clones, less than 90% observed once, and the top ten hold approximately 2.1%. This CDR3 comprises 17 residues. The germline gives CDR1 SGHTA, CDR2 FQGNSA. V was clipped by 5 bases and J by 6 bases, with 23 bases between them. Specimen: peripheral blood. The chain combines TRBV7-2 with TRBJ2-1, with D unresolved. This TCR was sampled from a young man with acute or convalescent COVID-19. DNA of the CDR3: TGTGCCAGCAGCCCCGACGGAGCCGTTAGGCCCCTCAATGAGCAGTTCTTC. It specifies CASSPDGAVRPLNEQFF.